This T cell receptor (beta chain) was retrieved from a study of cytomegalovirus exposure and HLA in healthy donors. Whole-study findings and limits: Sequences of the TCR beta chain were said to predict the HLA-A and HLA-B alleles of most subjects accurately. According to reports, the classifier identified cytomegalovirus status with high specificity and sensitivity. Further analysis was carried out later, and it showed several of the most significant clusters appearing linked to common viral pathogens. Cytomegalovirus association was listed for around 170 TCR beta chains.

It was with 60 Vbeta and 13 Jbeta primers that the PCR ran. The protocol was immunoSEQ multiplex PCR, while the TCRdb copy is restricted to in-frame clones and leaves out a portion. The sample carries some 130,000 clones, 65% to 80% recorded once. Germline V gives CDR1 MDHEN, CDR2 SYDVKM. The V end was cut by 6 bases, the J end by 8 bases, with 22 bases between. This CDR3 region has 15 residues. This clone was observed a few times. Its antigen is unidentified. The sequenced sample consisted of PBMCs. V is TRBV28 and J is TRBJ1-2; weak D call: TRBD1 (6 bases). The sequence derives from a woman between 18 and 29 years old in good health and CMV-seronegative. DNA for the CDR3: TGTGCCAGCAGCCTGGCGGCAGGGGAGATAAGGGGCTACACCTTC. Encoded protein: CASSLAAGEIRGYTF.